These 3 T cell receptor beta chains came from one sample sequenced in a study of T cell responses to AZD1222 COVID-19 vaccine. The repertoire was sequenced with immunoSEQ multiplex PCR; TCRdb's copy has only in-frame clones and lacks some. Of 65,000 to 90,000 clones detected, approximately 88% appear once; the ten largest clones hold 20%. The material was peripheral blood, obtained on day 0 of AZD1222 vaccination. These receptors came from an adult in good health.

This clone turned up a few times. This chain joins TRBV11-3 and TRBJ2-3; 9 bases map to TRBD1. V was clipped by 5 bases and J by 6 bases; unmatched bases: 12. CDR1 and CDR2 (germline): SGHNT, YENEEA. The CDR3 extends over 16 amino acids. The CDR3 region has the DNA TGTGCCAGCAGCACTAGAACCGGGACAGGGTCCGATACGCAGTATTTT. This translates into CASSTRTGTGSDTQYF.

V gene TRBV5-3 combines with J gene TRBJ2-5; D remains unclear. TRBV5-3 is recorded as an ORF, its role being uncertain. V was shortened by 0 bases and J by 5 bases, with 14 bases between the two germline ends. The CDR3 is 15 residues long. The CDR3 DNA sequence: TGTGCCAGAAGCTTGGACTGGGGAATAGGGGAGACCCAGTACTTC. Translated, it gives CARSLDWGIGETQYF.

The chain recombines TRBV9 with TRBJ2-1; either TRBD1 or TRBD2 may supply D (5 bases each). The CDR3 sequence is 15 residues long. Germline loops: CDR1 SGDLS, CDR2 YYNGEE. V gave up 5 bases and J gave up 0 bases, with 12 bases separating them. CDR3 residues: CASRGERSSYNEQFF. The CDR3 DNA follows: TGTGCCAGCAGGGGGGAGCGGAGCTCCTACAATGAGCAGTTCTTC.